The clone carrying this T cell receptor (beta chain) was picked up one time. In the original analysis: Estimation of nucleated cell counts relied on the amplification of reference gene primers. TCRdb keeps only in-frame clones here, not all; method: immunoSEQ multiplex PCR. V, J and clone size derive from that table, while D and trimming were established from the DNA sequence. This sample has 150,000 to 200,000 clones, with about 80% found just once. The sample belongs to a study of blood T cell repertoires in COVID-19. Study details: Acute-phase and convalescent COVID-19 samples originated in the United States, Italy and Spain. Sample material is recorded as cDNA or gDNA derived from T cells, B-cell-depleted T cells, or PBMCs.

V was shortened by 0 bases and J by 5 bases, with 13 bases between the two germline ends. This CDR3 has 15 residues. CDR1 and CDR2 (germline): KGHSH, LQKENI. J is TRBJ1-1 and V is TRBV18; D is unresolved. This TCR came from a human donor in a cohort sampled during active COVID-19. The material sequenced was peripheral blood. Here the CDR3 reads CASSPPPPGRTEAFF. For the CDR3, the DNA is TGTGCCAGCTCACCACCTCCCCCGGGGAGGACTGAAGCTTTCTTT.